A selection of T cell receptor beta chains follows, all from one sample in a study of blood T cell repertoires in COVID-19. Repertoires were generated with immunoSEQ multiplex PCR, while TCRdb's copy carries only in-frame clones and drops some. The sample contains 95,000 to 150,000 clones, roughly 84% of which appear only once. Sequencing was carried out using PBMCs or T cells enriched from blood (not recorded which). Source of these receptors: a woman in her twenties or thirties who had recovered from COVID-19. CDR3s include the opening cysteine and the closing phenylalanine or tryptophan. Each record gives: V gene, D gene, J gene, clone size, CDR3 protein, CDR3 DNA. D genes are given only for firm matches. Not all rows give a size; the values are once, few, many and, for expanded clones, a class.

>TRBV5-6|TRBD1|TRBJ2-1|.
CASSPGTGVYNEQFF
TGTGCCAGCAGCCCAGGGACAGGGGTGTACAATGAGCAGTTCTTC
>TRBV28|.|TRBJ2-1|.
CASTYSGKQFF
TGTGCCAGCACTTATAGCGGAAAGCAGTTCTTC
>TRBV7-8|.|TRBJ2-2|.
CASSPYRIASTGELFF
TGTGCCAGCAGCCCCTATAGGATAGCGAGTACCGGGGAGCTGTTTTTT
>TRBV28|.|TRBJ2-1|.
CASSLLGGRPDNEQFF
TGTGCCAGCAGTTTATTAGGAGGGCGGCCTGACAATGAGCAGTTCTTC
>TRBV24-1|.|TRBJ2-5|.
CATSSRLSGFETQYF
TGTGCCACCAGTAGCCGTTTGTCGGGATTCGAGACCCAGTACTTC
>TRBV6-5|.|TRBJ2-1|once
CASRLADSYNEQFF
TGTGCCAGCAGATTAGCGGACTCCTACAATGAGCAGTTCTTC
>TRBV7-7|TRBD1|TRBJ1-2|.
CASSLGNVGTGIHNYGYTF
TGTGCCAGCAGCTTAGGCAATGTTGGGACAGGGATTCATAACTATGGCTACACCTTC
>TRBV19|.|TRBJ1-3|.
CASSDYSGNTIYF
TGTGCCAGTAGTGACTACTCTGGAAACACCATATATTTT
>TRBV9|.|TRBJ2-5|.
CASSVEVGTRQTQYF
TGTGCCAGCAGCGTAGAGGTAGGGACACGGCAGACCCAGTACTTC
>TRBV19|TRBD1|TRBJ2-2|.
CASSLPPTGGNTGELFF
TGTGCCAGTAGTTTACCGCCGACAGGGGGGAACACCGGGGAGCTGTTTTTT